The clone carrying this T cell receptor beta chain was seen many times. The PBMCs were taken from about 10 ml of fresh peripheral blood. The germline V gene has CDR1 SGHDN and CDR2 FVKESK. The CDR3 loop spans 15 amino acids. Trimming pared 1 base from V and 5 bases from J, leaving 14 bases between. The sample comes from a study of Graves' ophthalmopathy and Graves' hyperthyroidism. Study at large: Before any treatment, peripheral blood was taken at the initial diagnosis.

RNA transcripts served as template for amplifying TCR beta CDR3 sequences. Second-round multiplex PCR came after first-round RT-PCR with HTBI primers. TCRdb independently ran MiXCR on the multiplex PCR reads; one entry per CDR3 protein. The repertoire holds some 350,000 distinct CDR3 sequences, 17% seen once, with roughly 2.3% in the top ten. This chain connects TRBV14 to TRBJ2-5; possible D gene TRBD2, 5 bases. The clonotype originates from an adult woman with stable Graves' hyperthyroidism. Material for sequencing was peripheral blood. The CDR3 DNA sequence: TGTGCCAGCAGCCAAGTTATCACTAGTTGGGAGACCCAGTACTTC. Translation: CASSQVITSWETQYF.